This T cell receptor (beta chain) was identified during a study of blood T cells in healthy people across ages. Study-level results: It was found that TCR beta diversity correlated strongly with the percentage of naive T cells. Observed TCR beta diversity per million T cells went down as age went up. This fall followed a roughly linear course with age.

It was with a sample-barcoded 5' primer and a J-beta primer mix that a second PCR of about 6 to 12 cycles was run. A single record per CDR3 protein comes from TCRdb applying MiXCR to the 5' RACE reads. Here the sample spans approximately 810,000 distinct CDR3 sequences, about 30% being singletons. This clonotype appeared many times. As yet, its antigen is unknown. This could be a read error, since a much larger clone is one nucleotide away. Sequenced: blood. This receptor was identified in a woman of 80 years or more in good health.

CDR3 amino acids: CASSYTYEQYF. For the CDR3, the DNA is TGTGCCAGCAGTTACACCTACGAGCAGTACTTC. V is TRBV6-2 or TRBV6-3 and J is TRBJ2-7; D gene uncertain. This CDR3 has 11 residues. CDR1 and CDR2 from the germline V gene are MNHEY and SVGEGT. Deletions cut 2 bases from V and 2 bases from J, with 1 base between.